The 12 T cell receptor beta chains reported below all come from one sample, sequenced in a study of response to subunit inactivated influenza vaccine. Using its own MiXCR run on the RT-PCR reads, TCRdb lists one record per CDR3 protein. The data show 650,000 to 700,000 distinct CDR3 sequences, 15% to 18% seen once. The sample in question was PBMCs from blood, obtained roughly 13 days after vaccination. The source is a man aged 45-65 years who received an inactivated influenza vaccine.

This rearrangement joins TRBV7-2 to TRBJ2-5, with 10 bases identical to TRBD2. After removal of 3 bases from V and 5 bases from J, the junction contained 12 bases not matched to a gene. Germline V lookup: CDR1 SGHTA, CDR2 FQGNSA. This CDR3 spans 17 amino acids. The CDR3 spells CASSFGVTSGELETQYF. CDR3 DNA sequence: TGTGCCAGCAGCTTTGGGGTCACTAGCGGGGAACTGGAGACCCAGTACTTC.

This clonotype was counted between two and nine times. CDR3 loop: CASSPSWQRSGGNEQFF. CDR3 nucleotides: TGCGCCAGCAGCCCGTCGTGGCAGCGCTCAGGTGGAAATGAGCAGTTCTTC. This chain connects TRBV4-1 to TRBJ2-1; D unresolved. CDR1 and CDR2 from the germline V gene are MGHRA and YSYEKL. The CDR3 consists of 17 residues. The germline V and J ends were trimmed by 4 bases and 7 bases, with 23 bases remaining between them.

CDR3 sequence reads: CSVENAPGTFGYTF. The DNA for the CDR3 is TGCAGCGTTGAAAACGCGCCCGGGACCTTTGGCTACACCTTC. This chain uses TRBV29-1 with TRBJ1-2; tentative D call: TRBD1 (5 bases). Trimming removed 2 bases from V and 7 bases from J, with 17 bases in between. The CDR3 consists of 14 residues. Germline V gene sequence: CDR1 SQVTM, CDR2 ANQGSEA.

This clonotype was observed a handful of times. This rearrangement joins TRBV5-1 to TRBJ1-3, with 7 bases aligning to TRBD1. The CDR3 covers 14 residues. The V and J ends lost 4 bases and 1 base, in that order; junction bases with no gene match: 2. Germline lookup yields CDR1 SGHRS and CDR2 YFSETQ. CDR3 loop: CASSGGQSGNTIYF. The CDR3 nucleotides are TGCGCCAGCAGCGGGGGACAGTCTGGAAACACCATATATTTT.

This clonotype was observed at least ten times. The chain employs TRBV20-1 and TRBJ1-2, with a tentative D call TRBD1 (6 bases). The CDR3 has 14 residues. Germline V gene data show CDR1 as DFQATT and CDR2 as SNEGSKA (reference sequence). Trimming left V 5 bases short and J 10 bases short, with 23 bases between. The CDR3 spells CSASGPGAKGSYTF. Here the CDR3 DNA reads TGCAGTGCTTCAGGGCCAGGGGCCAAAGGATCCTACACCTTC.

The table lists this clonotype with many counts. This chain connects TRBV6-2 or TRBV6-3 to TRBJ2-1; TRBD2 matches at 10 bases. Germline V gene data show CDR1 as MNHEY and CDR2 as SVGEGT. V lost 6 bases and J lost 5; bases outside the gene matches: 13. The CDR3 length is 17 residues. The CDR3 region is CASSRHPGLASHNEQFF. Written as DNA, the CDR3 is TGTGCCAGCAGCCGACATCCGGGACTAGCGTCCCACAATGAGCAGTTCTTC.

As DNA, the CDR3 is TGTGCCAGCAGCCAAGTGGCCGGAGAGGGAAACACCATATATTTT. Amino acids: CASSQVAGEGNTIYF. The rearrangement uses TRBV3-1 and TRBJ1-3; D gene uncertain. CDR3 length: 15 amino acids. Germline V gene sequence: CDR1 LGHDT, CDR2 YNNKEL (reference sequence). Trimming stripped 1 base from V and 4 bases from J, with 11 bases between.

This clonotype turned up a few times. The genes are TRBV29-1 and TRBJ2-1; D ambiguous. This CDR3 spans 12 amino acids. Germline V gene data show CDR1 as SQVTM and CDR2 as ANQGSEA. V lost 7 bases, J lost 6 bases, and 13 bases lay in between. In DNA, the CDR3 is TGCAGCGCCCTTACTTTAGGCAATGAGCAGTTCTTC. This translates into CSALTLGNEQFF.

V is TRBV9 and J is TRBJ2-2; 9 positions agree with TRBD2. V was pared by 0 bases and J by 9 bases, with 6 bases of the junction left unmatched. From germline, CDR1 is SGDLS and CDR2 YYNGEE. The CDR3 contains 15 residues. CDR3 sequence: CASSVAVAGVRELFF. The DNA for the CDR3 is TGTGCCAGCAGCGTAGCTGTAGCGGGAGTTCGGGAGCTGTTTTTT.

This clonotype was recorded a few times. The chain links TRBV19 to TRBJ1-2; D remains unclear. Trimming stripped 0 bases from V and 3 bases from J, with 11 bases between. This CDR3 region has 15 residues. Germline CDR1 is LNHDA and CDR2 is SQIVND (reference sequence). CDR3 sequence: CASSIDLAADYGYTF. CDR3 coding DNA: TGTGCCAGTAGTATAGATCTGGCAGCGGACTATGGCTACACCTTC.

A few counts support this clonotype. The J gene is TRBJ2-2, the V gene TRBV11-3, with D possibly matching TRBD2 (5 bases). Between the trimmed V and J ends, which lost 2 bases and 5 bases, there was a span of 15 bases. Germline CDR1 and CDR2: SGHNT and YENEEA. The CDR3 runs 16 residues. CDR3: CASSLQDNRGTGELFF. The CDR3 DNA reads TGTGCCAGCAGCTTACAAGACAACCGCGGGACCGGGGAGCTGTTTTTT.

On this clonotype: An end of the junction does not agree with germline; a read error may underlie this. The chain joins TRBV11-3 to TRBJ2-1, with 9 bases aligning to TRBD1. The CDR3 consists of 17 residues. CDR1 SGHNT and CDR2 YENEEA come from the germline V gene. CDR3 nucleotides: TGTGCCGGCAGCTTAGAATGGGGACAGGGAATGTACAATGAGCAGTTCTTC. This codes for CAGSLEWGQGMYNEQFF.